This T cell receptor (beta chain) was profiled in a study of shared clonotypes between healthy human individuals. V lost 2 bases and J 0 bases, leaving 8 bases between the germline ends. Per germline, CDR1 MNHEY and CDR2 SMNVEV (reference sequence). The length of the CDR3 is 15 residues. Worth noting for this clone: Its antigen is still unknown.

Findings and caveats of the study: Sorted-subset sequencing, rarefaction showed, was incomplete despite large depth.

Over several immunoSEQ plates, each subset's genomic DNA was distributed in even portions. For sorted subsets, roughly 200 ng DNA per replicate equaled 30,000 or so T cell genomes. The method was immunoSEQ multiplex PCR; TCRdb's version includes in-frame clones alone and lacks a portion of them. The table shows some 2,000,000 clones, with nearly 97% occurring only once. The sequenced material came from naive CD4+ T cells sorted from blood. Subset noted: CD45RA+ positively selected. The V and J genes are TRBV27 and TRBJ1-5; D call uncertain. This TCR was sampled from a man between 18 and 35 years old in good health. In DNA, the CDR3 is TGTGCCAGCAGTTTAATGGGAAATAGCAATCAGCCCCAGCATTTT. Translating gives CASSLMGNSNQPQHF.